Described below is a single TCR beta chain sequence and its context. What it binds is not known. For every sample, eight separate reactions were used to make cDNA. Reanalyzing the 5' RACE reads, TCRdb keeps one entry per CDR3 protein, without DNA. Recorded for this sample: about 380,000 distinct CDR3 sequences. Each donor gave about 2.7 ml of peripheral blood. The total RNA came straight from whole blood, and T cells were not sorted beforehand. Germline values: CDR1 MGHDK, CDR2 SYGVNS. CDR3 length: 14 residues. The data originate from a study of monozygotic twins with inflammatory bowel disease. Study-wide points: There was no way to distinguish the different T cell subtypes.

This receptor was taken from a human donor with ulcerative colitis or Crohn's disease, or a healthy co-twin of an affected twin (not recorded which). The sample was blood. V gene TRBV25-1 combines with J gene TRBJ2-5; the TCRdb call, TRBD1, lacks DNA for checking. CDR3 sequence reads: CASSSGTVVETQYF. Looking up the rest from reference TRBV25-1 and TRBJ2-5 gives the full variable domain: EADIYQTPRYLVIGTGKKITLECSQTMGHDKMYWYQQDPGMELHLIHYSYGVNSTEKGDLSSESTVSRIRTEHFPLTLESARPSHTSQYLCASSSGTVVETQYFGPGTRLLVL.